Below are 32 T cell receptor beta chains sequenced from a single sample in a study of blood T cell repertoires in COVID-19. Assay: immunoSEQ multiplex PCR; the TCRdb copy retains only in-frame clones and omits some. The table has 190,000 or so clones, 94% seen once; the top ten hold 0.6% to 0.8%. Input material: peripheral blood. These TCRs come from a man aged 30 to 39 with COVID-19, enrolled during active disease.

This clone was picked up one time. Additional DNA sequences in this sample encode the identical CDR3. The gene calls are TRBV12-3 or TRBV12-4 and TRBJ1-1; D is unclear. The V and J ends lost 6 bases and 1 base respectively, with 9 bases between them. The CDR3 has 13 residues. The CDR3 loop reads CASSSTGNTEAFF. The CDR3 DNA reads as TGTGCCAGCAGCTCGACGGGGAACACTGAAGCTTTCTTT.

The chain couples TRBV30 to TRBJ1-4, with D possibly being TRBD1 (5 bases). This CDR3 contains 12 residues. CDR1 is GTSNPN, CDR2 SVGIG, per germline (reference sequence). Between the trimmed V and J ends, which lost 3 bases and 6 bases, there was a span of 8 bases. CDR3 sequence reads: CAWSWGDEKLFF. The CDR3 coding sequence is TGTGCCTGGAGCTGGGGGGATGAAAAACTGTTTTTT.

There are a few counts of this clone. The V call is TRBV19, the J call TRBJ1-4; 8 nucleotides match TRBD1. The germline CDR1 and CDR2 sequences are LNHDA and SQIVND (reference sequence). CDR3 length: 15 residues. The J segment lost 7 bases and the V segment lost 4 bases, leaving 8 bases of the junction unmatched. The CDR3 is CASSTDRGPGEKLFF. In DNA, the CDR3 is TGTGCCAGTAGTACCGACAGGGGACCAGGTGAAAAACTGTTTTTT.

The chain joins TRBV19 to TRBJ1-2; 9 bases map to TRBD1. The CDR3 is 17 amino acids. The J segment lost 8 bases and the V segment lost 3 bases, leaving 16 bases of the junction unmatched. Germline CDR1 LNHDA, CDR2 SQIVND (reference sequence). This chain's CDR3 is CASSIGSRQGVWDGYTF. The CDR3 nucleotides are TGTGCCAGTAGTATTGGTTCGAGACAGGGGGTGTGGGACGGCTACACCTTC.

The chain couples TRBV28 to TRBJ2-5; TRBD1 might be the D (6 bases). The CDR3 is 13 residues long. Germline V gives CDR1 MDHEN, CDR2 SYDVKM. V lost 5 bases and J lost 4, with 11 bases in between. This chain's CDR3 is CASSPNRAETQYF. In nucleotides, the CDR3 is TGTGCCAGCAGTCCCAACAGGGCAGAGACCCAGTACTTC. Combining the CDR3 with reference TRBV28 and TRBJ2-5 gives the whole variable domain DVKVTQSSRYLVKRTGEKVFLECVQDMDHENMFWYRQDPGLGLRLIYFSYDVKMKEKGDIPEGYSVSREKKERFSLILESASTNQTSMYLCASSPNRAETQYFGPGTRLLVL.

CDR3 DNA: TGTGCCAGCAGCTTCCTAGCTTCCTACGAGCAGTACTTC. As protein: CASSFLASYEQYF. The chain employs TRBV7-9 and TRBJ2-7; possibly TRBD2 for D (5 bases). With 3 bases removed from V and 1 base from J, the gap between germline ends came to 7 bases. The CDR3 runs 13 residues. Germline CDR1 SEHNR, CDR2 FQNEAQ (reference sequence). Based on the CDR3 plus reference TRBV7-9 and TRBJ2-7, the full variable domain is DTGVSQNPRHKITKRGQNVTFRCDPISEHNRLYWYRQTLGQGPEFLTYFQNEAQLEKSRLLSDRFSAERPKGSFSTLEIQRTEQGDSAMYLCASSFLASYEQYFGPGTRLTVT.

This chain connects TRBV9 to TRBJ2-7, with D possibly matching TRBD2 (7 bases). The CDR3 has 16 residues. Germline assignment: CDR1 SGDLS and CDR2 YYNGEE. V lost 0 bases and J lost 0, with 13 bases in between. The CDR3 DNA reads TGTGCCAGCAGCGTAGAAGGGGGGGCCAGCTCCTACGAGCAGTACTTC. As protein: CASSVEGGASSYEQYF.

V and J are TRBV6-1 and TRBJ2-3, with 7 bases lining up with TRBD2. V shed 2 bases, J shed 2 bases, and the junction held 4 bases outside the gene matches. Germline V gene lookup returns CDR1 MNHNS and CDR2 SASEGT. The CDR3 contains 15 residues. DNA for the CDR3: TGTGCCAGCAGTGAAATCGGGGGGAACACAGATACGCAGTATTTT. It yields the protein CASSEIGGNTDTQYF.

This chain links TRBV15 with TRBJ1-2, with a weak D call TRBD1 (5 bases). The ends were cut back, 5 bases at V and 2 bases at J, with 9 bases in the middle. Germline V gene lookup returns CDR1 LNHNV and CDR2 YYDKDF (reference sequence). There are 13 residues in the CDR3. The CDR3 coding sequence is TGTGCCACCAGCGCACAGGAGAACTATGGCTACACCTTC. The encoded protein is CATSAQENYGYTF. The full variable domain, in which reference TRBV15 and TRBJ1-2 provide the parts outside the CDR3, is DAMVIQNPRYQVTQFGKPVTLSCSQTLNHNVMYWYQQKSSQAPKLLFHYYDKDFNNEADTPDNFQSRRPNTSFCFLDIRSPGLGDTAMYLCATSAQENYGYTFGSGTRLTVV.

This rearrangement joins TRBV11-2 to TRBJ1-6, with a possible D match to TRBD1 (6 bases). The CDR3 covers 16 residues. V dropped 7 bases and J dropped 3 bases, with 16 bases sitting between them. Germline-derived CDR1 and CDR2 are SGHAT and FQNNGV. The CDR3 DNA follows: TGTGCCAGCACGCACCCAGCGACAGGCTATAATTCACCCCTCCACTTT. Amino acid sequence: CASTHPATGYNSPLHF.

The chain has TRBV4-2 and TRBJ2-1, with 10 positions matching TRBD1. This CDR3 contains 16 residues. Germline values: CDR1 LGHNA, CDR2 YNFKEQ. The J segment lost 0 bases and the V segment lost 5 bases, leaving 4 bases of the junction unmatched. The CDR3 nucleotides read TGTGCCAGCAGCTTAGGGACAGGGGCCTCCTACAATGAGCAGTTCTTC. Translation gives CASSLGTGASYNEQFF.

This clone was detected a few times. CDR3 in amino acids: CASRLSSTNEKLFF. The CDR3 nucleotides read TGTGCCAGCAGACTAAGCTCAACTAATGAAAAACTGTTTTTT. The gene calls are TRBV3-1 (or the pseudogene TRBV3-2) and TRBJ1-4; D uncertain. From germline, CDR1 is LGHDT and CDR2 YNNKEL (reference sequence). V gave up 6 bases and J gave up 0 bases, with 8 bases separating them. The CDR3 has 14 residues.

The chain combines TRBV6-5 with TRBJ2-7; D gene unclear. V lost 7 bases, J lost 1 base, and 11 bases lay in between. Germline CDR1 is MNHEY and CDR2 is SVGAGI. The CDR3 length is 13 residues. The CDR3 nucleotides are TGTGCCAGCAAAGCTCCCTCATCCTACGAGCAGTACTTC. It encodes CASKAPSSYEQYF.

This clone was observed a single time. V and J are TRBV19 and TRBJ2-2; a weak D match, TRBD2 (5 bases). Germline-derived CDR1 and CDR2 are LNHDA and SQIVND (reference sequence). CDR3 length: 15 residues. Trimming pared 2 bases from V and 1 base from J, leaving 8 bases between. This CDR3 reads CASSIRGENTGELFF. In DNA, the CDR3 is TGTGCCAGTAGTATACGGGGTGAGAACACCGGGGAGCTGTTTTTT.

This clone has just a few counts. The chain is built from TRBV29-1 and TRBJ1-5; the D is unclear. The CDR3 sequence is 12 residues long. The V end was cut by 0 bases, the J end by 8 bases, with 8 bases between. In germline, CDR1 is SQVTM, CDR2 ANQGSEA. In DNA form, the CDR3 reads TGCAGCGTTGAAGATGCGGGCGAGCCCCAGCATTTT. Protein sequence: CSVEDAGEPQHF.

The rearrangement uses TRBV4-1 and TRBJ1-4, with D tentatively TRBD1 (5 bases). This CDR3 contains 14 residues. Germline V gives CDR1 MGHRA, CDR2 YSYEKL. V was clipped by 4 bases and J by 0 bases, with 6 bases between them. The DNA for the CDR3 is TGCGCCAGCAGCCTCAGGGCAACTAATGAAAAACTGTTTTTT. This gives the protein CASSLRATNEKLFF.

This chain uses TRBV4-1 with TRBJ2-5; TRBD2 agrees at 7 bases. The CDR3 has 14 amino acids. The V gene's germline CDR1 is MGHRA and CDR2 YSYEKL. After removal of 1 base from V and 5 bases from J, the junction contained 4 bases not matched to a gene. For the CDR3, the DNA is TGCGCCAGCAGCCAAGTGGGGCGGGGGGAGACCCAGTACTTC. Encoded protein: CASSQVGRGETQYF.

The genes are TRBV5-5 and TRBJ1-2; tentatively, D is TRBD1 (5 bases). This CDR3 has 13 residues. Germline V gene data show CDR1 as SGHKS and CDR2 as YYEKEE (reference sequence). Trimming removed 4 bases at V and 5 bases at J, with 12 bases between. CDR3 DNA: TGTGCCAGCAGCCCCGGGACTGAGTATGGCTACACCTTC. It translates to CASSPGTEYGYTF.

The CDR3 here is CASNTYRVLNTEAFF. CDR3 DNA sequence: TGTGCCAGCAACACCTACAGGGTTTTGAACACTGAAGCTTTCTTT. The chain recombines TRBV6-5 with TRBJ1-1, with D perhaps matching TRBD1 (6 bases). Germline CDR1 reads MNHEY; CDR2 reads SVGAGI. This CDR3 is built from 15 residues. Trimming pared 7 bases from V and 0 bases from J, leaving 15 bases between.

The J gene is TRBJ1-1, the V gene TRBV10-3, with D unclear. V was trimmed by 10 bases and J by 4 bases, leaving 10 bases between them. Germline loops: CDR1 ENHRY, CDR2 SYGVKD. The CDR3 is 11 amino acids. The CDR3 bases are TGTGCCAGAGCGGCGGGCACTGAAGCTTTCTTT. It codes for CARAAGTEAFF.

This clone was detected only once. This chain links TRBV5-1 with TRBJ1-4; 7 bases match TRBD1. The CDR3 has 16 residues. J lost 5 bases, V lost 0 bases, and 7 bases had no gene match. The germline V gene has CDR1 SGHRS and CDR2 YFSETQ. CDR3 coding DNA: TGCGCCAGCAGCTTGGCCCAAGGGGGCGGAAATGAAAAACTGTTTTTT. Amino acids: CASSLAQGGGNEKLFF.

The rearrangement joins TRBV28 to TRBJ2-5; 12 nucleotides agree with TRBD2. Germline CDR1 is MDHEN and CDR2 is SYDVKM. Germline trimming cut 2 bases from V and 5 bases from J; bases unmatched to any gene: 9. The CDR3 length is 17 residues. CDR3: CASSLVTSGGREETQYF. DNA of the CDR3: TGTGCCAGCAGTTTAGTGACTAGCGGGGGCCGGGAGGAGACCCAGTACTTC.

V and J are TRBV10-2 and TRBJ1-4; no reliable D call. The CDR3 extends over 16 amino acids. Germline V gives CDR1 WSHSY, CDR2 SAAADI. Trimming removed 0 bases at V and 8 bases at J, with 16 bases between. The CDR3 here is CASSESTVSGPEKLFF. CDR3 in DNA: TGCGCCAGCAGTGAGTCGACCGTCTCTGGGCCCGAAAAACTGTTTTTT.

V is TRBV4-1 and J is TRBJ2-5; TRBD2 agrees at 11 bases. The germline V gene has CDR1 MGHRA and CDR2 YSYEKL. There are 17 residues in the CDR3. The V and J ends lost 0 bases and 1 base, in that order; junction bases with no gene match: 4. In DNA, the CDR3 is TGCGCCAGCAGCCAAGATGCTAGCGGGGGGATCCAAGAGACCCAGTACTTC. As protein: CASSQDASGGIQETQYF.

This rearrangement joins TRBV3-1 (or the pseudogene TRBV3-2) to TRBJ2-2; weak D call: TRBD1 (6 bases). The V and J ends lost 6 bases and 0 bases respectively, with 11 bases between them. Germline CDR1 is LGHDT and CDR2 is YNNKEL (reference sequence). The CDR3 is 15 amino acids. CDR3 coding DNA: TGTGCCAGCAGGTTTACAGGGACGAACACCGGGGAGCTGTTTTTT. Protein sequence: CASRFTGTNTGELFF.

This clone was seen a handful of times. The chain is built from TRBV7-9 and TRBJ2-7; no clear D gene. This CDR3 has 12 residues. The germline V gene encodes CDR1 SEHNR and CDR2 FQNEAQ (reference sequence). The V and J ends lost 5 bases and 6 bases respectively, with 11 bases between them. The CDR3 reads CASSPESAEQYF. The CDR3, as DNA: TGTGCCAGCAGCCCCGAAAGCGCCGAGCAGTACTTC.

CDR3 protein: CASNQDRGAEAFF. CDR3 nucleotides: TGTGCCAGCAACCAAGACAGGGGGGCTGAAGCTTTCTTT. This chain joins TRBV12-3 or TRBV12-4 and TRBJ1-1; 9 bases agree with TRBD1. V lost 7 bases to trimming and J lost 6 bases; unmatched junction nucleotides: 6. The CDR3 extends over 13 amino acids.

The gene calls are TRBV9 and TRBJ1-5, with D unresolved. This CDR3 is 15 amino acids long. Germline lookup yields CDR1 SGDLS and CDR2 YYNGEE. Trimming left V 4 bases short and J 4 bases short, with 15 bases between. The CDR3 sequence: CASSPGGSQNQPQHF. The CDR3 nucleotides are TGTGCCAGCAGCCCCGGAGGGAGCCAGAATCAGCCCCAGCATTTT.

This chain uses TRBV4-1 with TRBJ1-4; 9 positions match TRBD1. CDR1 is MGHRA, CDR2 YSYEKL, per germline. The junction had 3 bases not matched to a gene; V was cut back by 0 bases and J by 10 bases. This CDR3 region has 14 residues. CDR3 DNA: TGCGCCAGCAGCCAAGAACAGGGGGCCGGAAAACTGTTTTTT. It translates to CASSQEQGAGKLFF.

The CDR3 spells CASRSSVGLKETQYF. CDR3 nucleotides: TGTGCCAGCAGATCTAGCGTTGGGCTAAAAGAGACCCAGTACTTC. V and J are TRBV6-6 and TRBJ2-5; tentatively, D is TRBD2 (6 bases). The V and J ends lost 6 bases and 3 bases respectively, with 17 bases between them. CDR1 and CDR2 from the germline V gene are MNHNY and SVGAGI (reference sequence). The CDR3 has 15 amino acids.

This clone was counted once. In the same sample, other DNA sequences code for this CDR3. V and J are TRBV5-1 and TRBJ2-1; maybe TRBD2 (6 bases). This CDR3 is 15 amino acids long. Germline V gives CDR1 SGHRS, CDR2 YFSETQ. Trimming removed 5 bases at V and 0 bases at J, with 12 bases between. The CDR3 DNA reads TGCGCCAGCAGTTCGGAAGCGGGCTCCTACAATGAGCAGTTCTTC. This encodes CASSSEAGSYNEQFF. Together with reference TRBV5-1 and TRBJ2-1, the CDR3 gives the full variable domain: KAGVTQTPRYLIKTRGQQVTLSCSPISGHRSVSWYQQTPGQGLQFLFEYFSETQRNKGNFPGRFSGRQFSNSRSEMNVSTLELGDSALYLCASSSEAGSYNEQFFGPGTRLTVL.

With regard to this clone: The identical CDR3 is also encoded by other nucleotide sequences in the sample. V gene TRBV19 combines with J gene TRBJ2-7; D possibly corresponds to TRBD1 (5 bases). Germline CDR1 reads LNHDA; CDR2 reads SQIVND (reference sequence). This CDR3 region has 13 residues. V was shortened by 3 bases and J by 2 bases, with 8 bases between the two germline ends. CDR3 amino acids: CASSMGQAYEQYF. CDR3 nucleotide sequence: TGTGCCAGTAGTATGGGGCAGGCCTACGAGCAGTACTTC.